This T cell receptor beta chain is drawn from a study of CD8 T cells in ankylosing spondylitis. The sample holds a few counts of this clonotype. The antigen is unknown. Findings and limits, study-wide: Fewer than ten highly homologous variants made up a TCR beta motif that seemed to typify ankylosing spondylitis blood. In reactive arthritis synovial fluid and blood, some motif variants had been reported before.

Trimming took 7 bases from V and 0 from J, leaving 6 bases between them. The CDR3 length is 13 residues. Germline CDR1 and CDR2: MNHNY and SVGAGI (reference sequence). TCRdb ran MiXCR on the 5' RACE reads and lists one entry per CDR3 protein. The sample carries about 220,000 distinct CDR3 sequences, 6% to 8.5% recorded once. The sequence was collected from a male donor with ankylosing spondylitis. Sequencing input: blood, either unsorted or a sorted T cell fraction (not recorded which). The V call is TRBV6-6, the J call TRBJ2-2; no firm D call. CDR3 protein: CASTDTNTGELFF. CDR3 sequence (DNA): TGTGCCAGCACCGATACGAACACCGGGGAGCTGTTTTTT.